This TCR beta chain was observed in a study of blood T cells in healthy people across ages. Broader study findings: Any changes in expanded clonotypes were possibly confounded, as donor CMV status remained unknown. TCR beta diversity per million T cells fell roughly linearly with age. Diversity was higher, and naive CD4+ cells more numerous, in long-lived donors than in aged donors.

This clonotype was picked up a small number of times. Its antigen remains unknown. A J-beta primer mix and a sample-barcoded 5' primer were used in a second PCR of about 7 to 12 cycles. TCRdb re-analysed the 5' RACE reads in MiXCR, keeping a single row per CDR3 protein. The sample contains some 1.1 million distinct CDR3 sequences, more than 30% of which appear only once. V dropped 6 bases and J dropped 7 bases, with 19 bases sitting between them. The length of the CDR3 is 15 residues. Every participating donor contributed around 9.5 milliliters of peripheral blood through a draw. This chain uses TRBV12-3 or TRBV12-4 with TRBJ2-1; a possible D gene is TRBD2 (7 bases). The clonotype was recovered from a man aged 18 to 30 in good health. The sequenced material came from blood. The CDR3 sequence is CASSLKGGEGNEQFF. The CDR3 DNA reads as TGTGCCAGCAGCCTCAAGGGGGGGGAGGGTAATGAGCAGTTCTTC.